The entry that follows covers one TCR beta chain sequence. Its antigen is not known. V lost 3 bases and J lost 4, with 13 bases in between. The CDR3 has 14 residues. Germline V lookup: CDR1 SGDLS, CDR2 YYNGEE. Method: immunoSEQ multiplex PCR; TCRdb's copy keeps in-frame clones and lacks some. The sample has 120,000 or so clones, roughly 89% seen once. This entry is derived from a study of T cell responses to AZD1222 COVID-19 vaccine. Whole-study findings and limits: Sampled repertoires all dated from after the peak T cell response. Unmutated variant regions are reportedly the target of nearly half of TCRs that are spike-specific. Spike as a whole was targeted by vaccine-associated CD4 TCRs, dominant at 160-218 and 743-854.

This chain connects TRBV9 to TRBJ1-2, with D possibly TRBD1 on 6 matching bases. Sequences were derived from peripheral blood, sampled on day 0 of AZD1222 vaccination. The source of this sequence is an adult in good health. This CDR3 reads CASSDNRASYGYTF. The CDR3 DNA sequence: TGTGCCAGCAGCGATAACAGGGCCAGCTATGGCTACACCTTC. Using reference TRBV9 and TRBJ1-2 for the parts outside the CDR3, the full variable domain is DSGVTQTPKHLITATGQRVTLRCSPRSGDLSVYWYQQSLDQGLQFLIQYYNGEERAKGNILERFSAQQFPDLHSELNLSSLELGDSALYFCASSDNRASYGYTFGSGTRLTVV.